This T cell receptor (beta chain) was retrieved from a study of cytomegalovirus exposure and HLA in healthy donors. Study conclusions and caveats: The study found most TCR sequences rare, yet found some public TCRs in many donors.

Worth noting for this clone: What it binds is unknown.

The protocol was immunoSEQ multiplex PCR, while the TCRdb copy is restricted to in-frame clones and leaves out a portion. Seen here are 55,000 to 75,000 clones, about nine tenths observed once, and the top ten hold 3.1%. Germline CDR1 is SQVTM and CDR2 is ANQGSEA. The CDR3 has 16 residues. After removal of 6 bases from V and 3 bases from J, the junction contained 14 bases not matched to a gene. Sequencing input: PBMCs. J is TRBJ1-1 and V is TRBV29-1; 9 nucleotides match TRBD1. This receptor was taken from a man between 18 and 29 years old in good health and CMV-seronegative. The CDR3 DNA follows: TGCAGCGTCGGTCAGGACAGGGGCCTATACGACACTGAAGCTTTCTTT. Amino acids: CSVGQDRGLYDTEAFF. Based on the CDR3 plus reference TRBV29-1 and TRBJ1-1, the full variable domain is SAVISQKPSRDICQRGTSLTIQCQVDSQVTMMFWYRQQPGQSLTLIATANQGSEATYESGFVIDKFPISRPNLTFSTLTVSNMSPEDSSIYLCSVGQDRGLYDTEAFFGQGTRLTVV.